The present entry profiles one T cell receptor beta chain with its context. The sample carries other DNA sequences with the same CDR3. The data belong to a study of shared clonotypes between healthy human individuals. Whole-study context: Each donor contributed plates that comprised three CD4 naive, three CD4 memory, two CD8 naive and one CD8 memory.

Sequencing used immunoSEQ multiplex PCR; TCRdb keeps in-frame clones, though not all of them. The sample includes approximately 810,000 clones, 90% to 95% of them seen just once. The CDR3 loop spans 16 amino acids. V shed 3 bases and J 2 bases; nucleotides not matched to a gene: 2. Germline V gene lookup returns CDR1 LGHNA and CDR2 YSLEER. Naive-designated CD8 cells lacked CD45RO, were positively enriched for CCR7, and omitted terminally differentiated effector memory CD45RA+ cells. The receptor was derived from a man aged 25 to 45 in good health. Sequenced: naive CD8+ T cells sorted from blood. V is TRBV4-3 and J is TRBJ2-3, with 13 nucleotides matching TRBD2. CDR3 nucleotides: TGCGCCAGCAGCCAGGGACTAGCGGGGTCCACAGATACGCAGTATTTT. This encodes CASSQGLAGSTDTQYF.